Included here is one TCR beta chain sequence, with context. Its matching antigen is unknown. This sample was taken from a study of cytomegalovirus exposure and HLA in healthy donors. Whole-study findings and limits: Researchers counted around 170 TCR beta chains as cytomegalovirus-associated.

Trimming stripped 2 bases from V and 5 bases from J, with 12 bases between. From germline, CDR1 is MNHEY and CDR2 SVGAGI. This CDR3 region has 14 residues. 60 Vbeta and 13 Jbeta primers were used in PCR. Assay used: immunoSEQ multiplex PCR; TCRdb lists only in-frame clones, some missing. The sample contains around 170,000 clones, around 73% of which appear only once. The chain links TRBV6-5 to TRBJ1-2; TRBD1 might be the D (6 bases). This receptor was identified in a male donor in good health and CMV-seronegative. The sample comprised PBMCs. The CDR3 loop is CASSYSGQSYGYTF. The DNA of the CDR3 is TGTGCCAGCAGTTACAGTGGACAGAGTTATGGCTACACCTTC.